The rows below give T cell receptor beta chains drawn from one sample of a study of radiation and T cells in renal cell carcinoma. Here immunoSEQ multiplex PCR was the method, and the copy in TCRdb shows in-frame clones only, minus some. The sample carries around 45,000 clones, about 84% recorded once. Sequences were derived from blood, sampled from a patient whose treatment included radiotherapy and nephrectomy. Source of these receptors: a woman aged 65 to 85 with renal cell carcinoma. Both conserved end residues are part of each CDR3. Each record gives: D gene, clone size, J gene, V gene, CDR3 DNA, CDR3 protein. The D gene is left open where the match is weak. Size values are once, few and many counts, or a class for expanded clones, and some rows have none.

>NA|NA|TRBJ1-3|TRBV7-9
TGTGCCAGCAGCCCTTGGTATTTGGGACAAACCGCTTCAGGAAACACCATATATTTT
CASSPWYLGQTASGNTIYF
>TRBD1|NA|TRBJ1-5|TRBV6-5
TGTGCCAGCAGTTACTCGGGACAGGGGAATCAGCCCCAGCATTTT
CASSYSGQGNQPQHF
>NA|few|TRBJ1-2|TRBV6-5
TGTGCCAGCAGGGGAGAAAACAACTATGGCTACACCTTC
CASRGENNYGYTF
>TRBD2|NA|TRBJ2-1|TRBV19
TGTGCCAGTAATCCGGTAGCGGGAAGGTCGACGGGCAATGAGCAGTTCTTC
CASNPVAGRSTGNEQFF
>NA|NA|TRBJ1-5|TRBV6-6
TGTGCCAGCAGCCAAGACACAGGGCCTATTGAGCCCCAGCATTTT
CASSQDTGPIEPQHF
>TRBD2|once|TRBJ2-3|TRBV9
TGTGCCAGCAGCCCCCACCACGGCCCTCGGGGGGCAGATACGCAGTATTTT
CASSPHHGPRGADTQYF
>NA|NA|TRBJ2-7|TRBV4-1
TGCGCCAGCAGCCAAGAGGTAACTTCCTCCGAGCAGTACTTC
CASSQEVTSSEQYF
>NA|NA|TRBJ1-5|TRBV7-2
TGTGCCAGCAGCTTAGTGGCAGGGGAACAGCCCCAGCATTTT
CASSLVAGEQPQHF
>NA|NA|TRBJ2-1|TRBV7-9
TGTGCCAGCAGCTCCAGGGGGGGGCTCAATGAGCAGTTCTTC
CASSSRGGLNEQFF
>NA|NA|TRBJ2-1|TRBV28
TGTGCCAGCAGTTTACTAGGGGGCTCCTACAATGAGCAGTTCTTC
CASSLLGGSYNEQFF
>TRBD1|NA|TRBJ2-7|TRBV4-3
TGCGCCAGCAGCCAAGATTACAGGGGACAGGACCTCTCCTACGAGCAGTACTTC
CASSQDYRGQDLSYEQYF
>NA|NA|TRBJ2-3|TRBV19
TGTGCCAGTAGTCGGGGTCATCGGGAACACGGCACAGATACGCAGTATTTT
CASSRGHREHGTDTQYF
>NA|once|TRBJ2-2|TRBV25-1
TGTGCCAGCAGGGACACGTTAGTTACCGGGGAGCTGTTTTTT
CASRDTLVTGELFF
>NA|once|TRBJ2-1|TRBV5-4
TGTGCCAGCAGCGCAACAGGTTACAATGAGCAGTTCTTC
CASSATGYNEQFF
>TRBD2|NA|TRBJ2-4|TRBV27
TGTGCCAGCAGGCAGGGGGGGACTAGCGGAAACATTCAGTACTTC
CASRQGGTSGNIQYF
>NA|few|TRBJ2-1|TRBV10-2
TGCGCCAGCACCACCCTTGCCGACTCGCGTGCGTTCTTC
CASTTLADSRAFF
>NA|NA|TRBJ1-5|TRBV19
TGTGCCAGTGGTAACAATCAGCCCCAGCATTTT
CASGNNQPQHF
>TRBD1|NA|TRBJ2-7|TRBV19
TGTGCCAGTAGGGGGACAGGGGACACCGAGCAGTACTTC
CASRGTGDTEQYF
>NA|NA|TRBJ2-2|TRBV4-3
TGCGCCAGCAGCCCCTTGAAGAACACCGGGGAGCTGTTTTTT
CASSPLKNTGELFF
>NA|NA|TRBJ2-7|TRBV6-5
TGTGCCAGCAGAGACGGACAGTACGAGCAGTACTTC
CASRDGQYEQYF
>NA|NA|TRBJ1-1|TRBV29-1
TGCAGCGTTGATCCGACGGCGAGAGTGGTGAACACTGAAGCTTTCTTT
CSVDPTARVVNTEAFF
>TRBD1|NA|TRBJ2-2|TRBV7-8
TGTGCCAGCAGCTTAGGGTCCTCCGGGACAGGGGGCTCCACCGGGGAGCTGTTTTTT
CASSLGSSGTGGSTGELFF
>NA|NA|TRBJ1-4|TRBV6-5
TGTGCCAGCAGTTTCGACTCCGGGACAACTAATGAAAAACTGTTTTTT
CASSFDSGTTNEKLFF
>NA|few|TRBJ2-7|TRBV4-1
TGCGCCAGCAGCCAAGATAGGGGGGGCTACAACGAGCAGTACTTC
CASSQDRGGYNEQYF
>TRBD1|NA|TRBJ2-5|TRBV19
TGTGCCAGTGCTAACAGGGGTCAGAGGGGCGGACAAGAGACCCAGTACTTC
CASANRGQRGGQETQYF
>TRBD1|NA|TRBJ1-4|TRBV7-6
TGTGCCAGCAGCCCATCAGGGGGAGCGCGGGAAAAACTGTTTTTT
CASSPSGGAREKLFF
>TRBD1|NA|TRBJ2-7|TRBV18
TGTGCCAGCTCGCCCGGGACAGTCTACGAGCAGTACTTC
CASSPGTVYEQYF
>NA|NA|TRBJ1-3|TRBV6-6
TGTGCCAGCAGGAAAACCTCTGGAAACACCATATATTTT
CASRKTSGNTIYF
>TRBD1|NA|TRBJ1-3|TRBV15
TGTGCCACCAGCAGAGCGACAGGGATGAATAGAAACACCATATATTTT
CATSRATGMNRNTIYF
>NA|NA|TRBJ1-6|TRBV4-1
TGCGCCAGCAGCCAAGATACCAGCCCCTTCAATTCACCCCTCCACTTT
CASSQDTSPFNSPLHF
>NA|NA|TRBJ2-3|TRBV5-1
TGCGCCAGCAGGGGGGGCAGTACTAGCACAGATACGCAGTATTTT
CASRGGSTSTDTQYF
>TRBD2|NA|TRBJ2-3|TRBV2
TGTGCCAGCAGTCCCTATAGCGGGGGAAGCACAGATACGCAGTATTTT
CASSPYSGGSTDTQYF
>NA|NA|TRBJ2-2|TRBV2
TGTGCCAGCAGTGGGGCGGGGACCACCGGGGAGCTGTTTTTT
CASSGAGTTGELFF
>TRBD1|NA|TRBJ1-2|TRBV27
TGTGCCAGCAGTTTAGGACAGGGGGCCGGTAACTATGGCTACACCTTC
CASSLGQGAGNYGYTF
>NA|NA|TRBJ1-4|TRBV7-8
TGTGCCAGCAGCTTAGGCGGGGTGAGGAGGGAAAAACTGTTTTTT
CASSLGGVRREKLFF
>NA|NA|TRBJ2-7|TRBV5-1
TGCGCCAGCAGCTTAGGAGTCGGAAACAGGCCGGACGAGCAGTACTTC
CASSLGVGNRPDEQYF
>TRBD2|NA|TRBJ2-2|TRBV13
TGTGCCAGCAGCTCTTCGACTAGCGGGAGGACCGGGGAGCTGTTTTTT
CASSSSTSGRTGELFF
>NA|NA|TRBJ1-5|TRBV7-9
TGTGCCAGCAGCTTAGGGGGGGCCCGGGACACCAATCAGCCCCAGCATTTT
CASSLGGARDTNQPQHF
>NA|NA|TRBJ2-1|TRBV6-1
TGTGCCAGCAGTGAAGCGCTACGGGAATCCTACAATGAGCAGTTCTTC
CASSEALRESYNEQFF
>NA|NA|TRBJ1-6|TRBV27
TGTGCCAGCAGGGGAATGACAGCCTCCTATAATTCACCCCTCCACTTT
CASRGMTASYNSPLHF
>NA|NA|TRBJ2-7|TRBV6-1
TGTGCCAGCAGTGAGTTGGCTCCCGAGCAGTACTTC
CASSELAPEQYF
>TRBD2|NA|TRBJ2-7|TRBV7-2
TGTGCCAGCAGCGCAACTAGCGGGAGGGGAGAGAACGAGCAGTACTTC
CASSATSGRGENEQYF
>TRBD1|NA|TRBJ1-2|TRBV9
TGTGCCAGCAGCCCGCACCACGGGACAGGGTATAATGGCTACACCTTC
CASSPHHGTGYNGYTF
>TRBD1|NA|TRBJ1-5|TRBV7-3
TGTGCCAGCAGCTTGACAGGGGGCCAGCCCCAGCATTTT
CASSLTGGQPQHF
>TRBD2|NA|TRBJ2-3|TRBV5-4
TGTGCCAGCAGCTTGGGTGCGGGGGGGCACACAGATACGCAGTATTTT
CASSLGAGGHTDTQYF
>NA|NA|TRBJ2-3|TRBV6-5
TGTGCCAGCAGATTTAAAGATACGCAGTATTTT
CASRFKDTQYF
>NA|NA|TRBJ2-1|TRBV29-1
TGCAGCGCCTTTTCTAGCGTCCTTCCGGGCAATGAGCAGTTCTTC
CSAFSSVLPGNEQFF
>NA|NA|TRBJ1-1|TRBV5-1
TGCGCCAGCAGCCCGGGACGGCCGAACACTGAAGCTTTCTTT
CASSPGRPNTEAFF
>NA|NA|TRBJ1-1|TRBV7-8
TGTGCCAGCGGAGGCAACACTGAAGCTTTCTTT
CASGGNTEAFF
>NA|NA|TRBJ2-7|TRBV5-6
TGTGCCAGCAGCTCTTCCGACATATACGAGCAGTACTTC
CASSSSDIYEQYF
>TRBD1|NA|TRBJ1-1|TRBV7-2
TGTGCCAGCAGCCAGACAGGGGAGGAAACTTTCTTT
CASSQTGEETFF
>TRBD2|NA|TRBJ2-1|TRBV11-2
TGTGCCAGCAGAGTAGCCGGGACTAGATTATACAATGAGCAGTTCTTC
CASRVAGTRLYNEQFF
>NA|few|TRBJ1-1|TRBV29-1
TGCAGCGTTGTATCTGGGGGAGCTGAAGCTTTCTTT
CSVVSGGAEAFF
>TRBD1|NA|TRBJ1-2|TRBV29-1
TGCAGCGTGAAAACCGGGACAGACTATGGCTACACCTTC
CSVKTGTDYGYTF
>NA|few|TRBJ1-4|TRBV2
TGTGCCAGCAGTGAAAGTGGCGCAACTAATGAAAAACTGTTTTTT
CASSESGATNEKLFF
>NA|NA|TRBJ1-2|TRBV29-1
TGCAGCGTTGACGTTGGAGGTGTCGGATATGGCTACACCTTC
CSVDVGGVGYGYTF
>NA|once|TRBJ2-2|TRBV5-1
TGCGCCAGCAGCCGTGTAGCGGATACGAACACCGGGGAGCTGTTTTTT
CASSRVADTNTGELFF
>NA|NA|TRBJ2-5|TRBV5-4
TGTGCCAGCAGCTCGACGGGCAGCGGACAAGAGACCCAGTACTTC
CASSSTGSGQETQYF